This TCR beta chain came from a study of blood T cell repertoires in COVID-19. On the study more broadly: Specimens from acute and convalescent COVID-19 originated in the United States, Italy and Spain.

The V gene end was trimmed by 8 bases and the J gene end by 3 bases; junction bases not matched to a gene: 7. This CDR3 region has 15 residues. Germline V lookup: CDR1 MGHDK, CDR2 SYGVNS. Original processing methods: Scientists estimated how many nucleated cells there were by amplifying reference gene primers. The assay was immunoSEQ multiplex PCR, and TCRdb's table has in-frame clones only and misses some. The V and J calls and the clone size are those of that table, but D and trimming were determined from the DNA. The sample shows roughly 100,000 clones, around 81% of them seen only once. Source material: peripheral blood. This sequence originates from a man in his sixties with acute or convalescent COVID-19. The chain uses TRBV25-1 and TRBJ2-2, with 9 bases that match TRBD1. The CDR3 loop is CASRRTGVDTGELFF. The CDR3 nucleotides are TGTGCCAGCCGACGGACAGGGGTGGACACCGGGGAGCTGTTTTTT. The full variable domain, completed using reference TRBV25-1 and TRBJ2-2, is EADIYQTPRYLVIGTGKKITLECSQTMGHDKMYWYQQDPGMELHLIHYSYGVNSTEKGDLSSESTVSRIRTEHFPLTLESARPSHTSQYLCASRRTGVDTGELFFGEGSRLTVL.